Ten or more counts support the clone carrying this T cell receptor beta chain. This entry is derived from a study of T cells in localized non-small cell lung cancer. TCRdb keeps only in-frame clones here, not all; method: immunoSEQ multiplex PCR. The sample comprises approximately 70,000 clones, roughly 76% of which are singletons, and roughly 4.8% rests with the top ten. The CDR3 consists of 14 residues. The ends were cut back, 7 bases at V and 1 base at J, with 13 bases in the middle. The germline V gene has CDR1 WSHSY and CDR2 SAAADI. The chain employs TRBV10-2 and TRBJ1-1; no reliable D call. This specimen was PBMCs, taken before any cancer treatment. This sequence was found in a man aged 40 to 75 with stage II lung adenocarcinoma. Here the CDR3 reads CASKTKKTNTEAFF. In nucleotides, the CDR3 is TGCGCCAGCAAGACTAAAAAAACGAACACTGAAGCTTTCTTT.